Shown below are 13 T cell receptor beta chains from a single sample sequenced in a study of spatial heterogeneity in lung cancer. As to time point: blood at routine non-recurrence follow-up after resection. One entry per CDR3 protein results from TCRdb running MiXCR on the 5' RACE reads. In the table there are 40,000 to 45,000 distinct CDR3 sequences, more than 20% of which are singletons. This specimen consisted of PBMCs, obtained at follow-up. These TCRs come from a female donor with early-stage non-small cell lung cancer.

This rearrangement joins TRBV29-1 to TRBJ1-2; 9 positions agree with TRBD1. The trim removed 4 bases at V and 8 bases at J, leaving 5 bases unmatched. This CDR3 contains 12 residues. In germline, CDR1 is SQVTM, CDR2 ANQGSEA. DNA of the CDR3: TGCAGCGTTGGGGACAGGGAAATGGGCTACACCTTC. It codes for CSVGDREMGYTF.

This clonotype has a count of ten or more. This chain's CDR3 is CSVERQVGEKLFF. The CDR3 nucleotides read TGCAGCGTTGAGCGGCAGGTCGGTGAAAAACTGTTTTTT. The rearrangement uses TRBV29-1 and TRBJ1-4, with no clear D. CDR3 length equals 13 residues. Deletions cut 3 bases from V and 7 bases from J, with 12 bases between. Germline CDR1 reads SQVTM; CDR2 reads ANQGSEA.

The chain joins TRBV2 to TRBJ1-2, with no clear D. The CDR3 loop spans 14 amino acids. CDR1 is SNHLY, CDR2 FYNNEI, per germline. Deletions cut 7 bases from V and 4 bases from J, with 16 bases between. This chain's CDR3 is CASTYYRQSYGYTF. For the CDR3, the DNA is TGTGCCAGCACGTATTATAGGCAGAGCTATGGCTACACCTTC.

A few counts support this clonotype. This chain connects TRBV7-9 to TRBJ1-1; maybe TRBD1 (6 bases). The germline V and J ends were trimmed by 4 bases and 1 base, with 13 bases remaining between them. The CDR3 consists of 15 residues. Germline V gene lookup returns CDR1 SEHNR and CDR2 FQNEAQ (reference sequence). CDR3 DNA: TGTGCCAGCAGCTCACAGGGATTACGGAACACTGAAGCTTTCTTT. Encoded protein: CASSSQGLRNTEAFF.

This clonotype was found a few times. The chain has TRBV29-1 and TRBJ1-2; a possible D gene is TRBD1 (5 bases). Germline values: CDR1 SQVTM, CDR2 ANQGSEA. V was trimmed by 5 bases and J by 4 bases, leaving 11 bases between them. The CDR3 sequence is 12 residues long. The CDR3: CSVTGESYGYTF. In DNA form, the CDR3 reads TGCAGCGTTACGGGGGAGAGCTATGGCTACACCTTC. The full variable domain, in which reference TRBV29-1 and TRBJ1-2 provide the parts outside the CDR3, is SAVISQKPSRDICQRGTSLTIQCQVDSQVTMMFWYRQQPGQSLTLIATANQGSEATYESGFVIDKFPISRPNLTFSTLTVSNMSPEDSSIYLCSVTGESYGYTFGSGTRLTVV.

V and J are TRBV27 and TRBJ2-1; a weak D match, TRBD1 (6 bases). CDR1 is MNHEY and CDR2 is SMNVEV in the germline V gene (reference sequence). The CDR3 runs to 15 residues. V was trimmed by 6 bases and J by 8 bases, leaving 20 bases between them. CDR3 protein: CASSRAGAAWYEQFF. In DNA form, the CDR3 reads TGTGCCAGCAGCCGAGCAGGGGCCGCCTGGTATGAGCAGTTCTTC.

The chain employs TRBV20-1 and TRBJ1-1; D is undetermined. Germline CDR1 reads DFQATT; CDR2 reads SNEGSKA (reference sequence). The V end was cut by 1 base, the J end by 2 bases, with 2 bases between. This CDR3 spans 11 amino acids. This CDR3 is CSARVNTEAFF. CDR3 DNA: TGCAGTGCTAGAGTAAACACTGAAGCTTTCTTT.

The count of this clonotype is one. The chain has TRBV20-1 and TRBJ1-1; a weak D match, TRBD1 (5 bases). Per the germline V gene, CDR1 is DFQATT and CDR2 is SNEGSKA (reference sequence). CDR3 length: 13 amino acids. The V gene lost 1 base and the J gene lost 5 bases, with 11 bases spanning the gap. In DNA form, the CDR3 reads TGCAGTGCTAGAGGACAGAGTGGGACTGAAGCTTTCTTT. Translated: CSARGQSGTEAFF.

The CDR3 here is CASSLGIRGEKLFF. The CDR3, as DNA: TGTGCCAGCAGCTTAGGTATAAGGGGTGAAAAACTGTTTTTT. The chain links TRBV7-6 to TRBJ1-4; D may be TRBD1 (5 bases). Per the germline V gene, CDR1 is SGHVS and CDR2 is FNYEAQ. The CDR3 spans 14 residues. Trimming cost V 1 base and J 7 bases, with 10 bases left between them.

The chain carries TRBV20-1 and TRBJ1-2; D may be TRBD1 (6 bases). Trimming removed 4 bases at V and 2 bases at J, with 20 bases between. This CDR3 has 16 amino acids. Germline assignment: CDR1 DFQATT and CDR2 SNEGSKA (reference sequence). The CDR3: CSATLASGGRNYGYTF. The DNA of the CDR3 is TGCAGTGCTACATTGGCCTCCGGGGGGCGAAACTATGGCTACACCTTC.

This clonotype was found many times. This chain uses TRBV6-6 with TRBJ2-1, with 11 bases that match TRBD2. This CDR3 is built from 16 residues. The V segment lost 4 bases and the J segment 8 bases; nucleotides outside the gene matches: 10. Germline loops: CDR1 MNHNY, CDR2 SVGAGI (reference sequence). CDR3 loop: CASSSLAGGRLDEQFF. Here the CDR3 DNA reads TGTGCCAGCAGTTCCCTAGCGGGAGGCCGCCTCGATGAGCAGTTCTTC.

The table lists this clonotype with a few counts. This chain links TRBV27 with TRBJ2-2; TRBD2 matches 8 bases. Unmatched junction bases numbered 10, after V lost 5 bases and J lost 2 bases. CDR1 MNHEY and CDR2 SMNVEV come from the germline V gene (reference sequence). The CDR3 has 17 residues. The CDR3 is CASSGAASGPNTGELFF. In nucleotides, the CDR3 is TGTGCCAGCAGTGGGGCGGCTAGCGGGCCCAACACCGGGGAGCTGTTTTTT.

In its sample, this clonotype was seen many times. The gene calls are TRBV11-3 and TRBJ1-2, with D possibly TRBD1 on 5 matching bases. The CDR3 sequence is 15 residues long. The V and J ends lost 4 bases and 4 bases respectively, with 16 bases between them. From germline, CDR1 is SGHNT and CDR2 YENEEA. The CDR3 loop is CASSYAGTHLYGYTF. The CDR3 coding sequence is TGTGCCAGCAGCTACGCCGGGACCCACCTCTATGGCTACACCTTC. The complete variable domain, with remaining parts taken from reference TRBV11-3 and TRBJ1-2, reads EAGVVQSPRYKIIEKKQPVAFWCNPISGHNTLYWYLQNLGQGPELLIRYENEEAVDDSQLPKDRFSAERLKGVDSTLKIQPAELGDSAVYLCASSYAGTHLYGYTFGSGTRLTVV.